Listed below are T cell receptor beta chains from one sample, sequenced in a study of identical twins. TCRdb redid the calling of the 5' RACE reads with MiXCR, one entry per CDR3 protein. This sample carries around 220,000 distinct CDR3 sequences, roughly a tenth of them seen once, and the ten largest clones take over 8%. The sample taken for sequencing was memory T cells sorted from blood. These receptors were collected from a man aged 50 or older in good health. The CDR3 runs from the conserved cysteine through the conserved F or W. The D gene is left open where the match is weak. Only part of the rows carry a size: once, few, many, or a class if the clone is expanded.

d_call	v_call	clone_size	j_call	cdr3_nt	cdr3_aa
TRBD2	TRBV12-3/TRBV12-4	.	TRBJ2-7	TGTGCCAGCAGTTTTTCCGAACATAGCGGGGGAGGCTCCTACGAGCAGTACTTC	CASSFSEHSGGGSYEQYF
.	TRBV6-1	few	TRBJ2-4	TGTGCCTGTCAACTTTCCGGGACTCAAAACATTCAGTACTTC	CACQLSGTQNIQYF
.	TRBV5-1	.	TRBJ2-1	TGCGCCAGCAGCACATCCAGCCGGGGGAACTACAATGAGCAGTTCTTC	CASSTSSRGNYNEQFF
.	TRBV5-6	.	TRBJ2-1	TGTGCCAGCAGCTTGGCCGTAGACAATCGGCAGTTCTTC	CASSLAVDNRQFF
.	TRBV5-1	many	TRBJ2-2	TGCGCCAGCAGCTTGGAAGTGGCCGGGGAGCTGTTTTTT	CASSLEVAGELFF
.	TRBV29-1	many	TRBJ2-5	TGCAGCGCTTGTTTCCAGCCGGGCGAGACCCAGTACTTC	CSACFQPGETQYF
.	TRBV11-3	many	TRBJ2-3	TGTGCCAGCAGTCTGGGGGGCCCAGATACGCAGTATTTT	CASSLGGPDTQYF
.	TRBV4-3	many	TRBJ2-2	TGCGCCAGCAGCCTGTACAGGCCCCCGAACACCGGGGAGCTGTTTTTT	CASSLYRPPNTGELFF
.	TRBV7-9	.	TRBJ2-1	TGTGCCAGCAGCGCCCTGACAGACCAGTTCTTC	CASSALTDQFF
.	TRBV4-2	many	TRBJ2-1	TGTGCCAGCAGCCCCCAAGGGGGCAATGAGCAGTTCTTC	CASSPQGGNEQFF
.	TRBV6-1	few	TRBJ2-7	TGTGCCATTCTCAGCCCGGGACGGTCGAGCTCCTACGAGCAGTACTTC	CAILSPGRSSSYEQYF
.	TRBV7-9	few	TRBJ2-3	TGTGCCAGCAGCTTAGGAATCGCGGCCCCTAGCACAGATACGCAGTATTTT	CASSLGIAAPSTDTQYF
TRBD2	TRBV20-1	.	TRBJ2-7	TGCAGTGCTAGACGGGCTCGGGAGGTTCCCGGCCCCTACGAGCAGTACTTC	CSARRAREVPGPYEQYF
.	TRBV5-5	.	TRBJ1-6	TGTGCCAGCAGCTTGGAGGGGGAATCACCCCTCCACTTT	CASSLEGESPLHF
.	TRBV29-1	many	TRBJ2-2	TGCAGCGTTGACGCGGGTTTGAACACCGGGGAGCTGTTTTTT	CSVDAGLNTGELFF